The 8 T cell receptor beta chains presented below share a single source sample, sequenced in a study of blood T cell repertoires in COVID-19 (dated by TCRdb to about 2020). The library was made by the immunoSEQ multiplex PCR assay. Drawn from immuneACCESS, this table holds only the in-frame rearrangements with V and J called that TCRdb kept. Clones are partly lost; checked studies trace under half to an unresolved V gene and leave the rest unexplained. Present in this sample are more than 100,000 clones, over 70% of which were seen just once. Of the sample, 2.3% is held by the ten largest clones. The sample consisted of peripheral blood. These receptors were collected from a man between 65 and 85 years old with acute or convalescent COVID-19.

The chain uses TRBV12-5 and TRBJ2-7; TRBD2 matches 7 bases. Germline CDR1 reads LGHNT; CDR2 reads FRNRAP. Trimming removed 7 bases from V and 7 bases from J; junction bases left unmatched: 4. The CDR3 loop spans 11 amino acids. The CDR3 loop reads CASAGGWEQYF. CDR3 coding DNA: TGTGCTAGTGCGGGGGGATGGGAGCAGTACTTC.

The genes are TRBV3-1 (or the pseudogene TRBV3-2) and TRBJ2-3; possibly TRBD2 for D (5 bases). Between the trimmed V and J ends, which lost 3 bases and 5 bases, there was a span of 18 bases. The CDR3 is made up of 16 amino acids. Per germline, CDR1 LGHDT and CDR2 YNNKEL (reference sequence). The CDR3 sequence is CASSHRTRGKKDTQYF. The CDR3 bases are TGTGCCAGCAGCCATAGAACCCGGGGAAAGAAAGATACGCAGTATTTT.

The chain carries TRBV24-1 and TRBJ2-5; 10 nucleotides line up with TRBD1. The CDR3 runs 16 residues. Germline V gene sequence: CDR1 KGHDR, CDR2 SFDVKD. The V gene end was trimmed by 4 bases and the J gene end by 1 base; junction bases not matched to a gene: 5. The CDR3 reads CATSDPRDRGQETQYF. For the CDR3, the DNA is TGTGCCACCAGTGACCCCCGGGACAGGGGCCAAGAGACCCAGTACTTC.

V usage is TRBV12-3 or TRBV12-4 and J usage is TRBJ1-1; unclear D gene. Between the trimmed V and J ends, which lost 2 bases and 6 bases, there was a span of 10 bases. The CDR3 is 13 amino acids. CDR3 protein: CASSLRQVAEAFF. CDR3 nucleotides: TGTGCCAGCAGTTTACGGCAGGTGGCTGAAGCTTTCTTT.

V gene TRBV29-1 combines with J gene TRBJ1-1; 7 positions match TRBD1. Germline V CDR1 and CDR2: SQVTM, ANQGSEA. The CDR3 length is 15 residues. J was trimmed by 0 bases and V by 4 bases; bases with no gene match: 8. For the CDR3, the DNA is TGCAGCGTTGGACCGACAGGGATCATGAACACTGAAGCTTTCTTT. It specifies CSVGPTGIMNTEAFF.

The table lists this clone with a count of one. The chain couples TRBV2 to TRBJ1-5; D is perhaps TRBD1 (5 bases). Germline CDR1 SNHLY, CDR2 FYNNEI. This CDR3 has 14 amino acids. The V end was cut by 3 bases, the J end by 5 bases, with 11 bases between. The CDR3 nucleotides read TGTGCCAGCAGTGATCGGCTAGGGGATCAGCCCCAGCATTTT. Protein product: CASSDRLGDQPQHF.

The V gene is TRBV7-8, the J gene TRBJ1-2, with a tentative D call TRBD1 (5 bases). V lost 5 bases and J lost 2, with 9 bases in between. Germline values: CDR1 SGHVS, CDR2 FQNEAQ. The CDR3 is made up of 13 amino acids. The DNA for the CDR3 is TGTGCCAGCAGCCCAACAGGCAACTATGGCTACACCTTC. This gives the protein CASSPTGNYGYTF.

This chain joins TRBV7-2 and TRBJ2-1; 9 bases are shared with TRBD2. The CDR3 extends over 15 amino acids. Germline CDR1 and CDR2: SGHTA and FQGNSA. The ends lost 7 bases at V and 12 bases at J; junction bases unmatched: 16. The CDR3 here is CASTASAGGGARQFF. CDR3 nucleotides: TGTGCCAGCACCGCCTCCGCAGGCGGGGGGGCAAGGCAGTTCTTC.